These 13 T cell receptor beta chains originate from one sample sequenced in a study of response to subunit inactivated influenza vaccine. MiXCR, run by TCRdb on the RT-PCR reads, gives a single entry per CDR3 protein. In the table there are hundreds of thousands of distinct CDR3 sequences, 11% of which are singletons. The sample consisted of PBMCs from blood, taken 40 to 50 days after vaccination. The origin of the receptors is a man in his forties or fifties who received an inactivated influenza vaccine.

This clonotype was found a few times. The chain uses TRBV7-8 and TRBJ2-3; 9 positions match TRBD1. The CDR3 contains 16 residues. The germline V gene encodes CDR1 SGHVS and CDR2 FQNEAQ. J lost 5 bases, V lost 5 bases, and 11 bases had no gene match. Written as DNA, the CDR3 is TGTGCCAGCAGCCCGAGCCCCGGGACAGGGATAGATACGCAGTATTTT. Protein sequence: CASSPSPGTGIDTQYF.

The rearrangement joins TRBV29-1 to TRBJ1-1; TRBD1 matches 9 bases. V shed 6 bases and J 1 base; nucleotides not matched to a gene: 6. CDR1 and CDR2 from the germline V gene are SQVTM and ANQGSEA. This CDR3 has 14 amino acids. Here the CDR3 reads CSVRGQGRNTEAFF. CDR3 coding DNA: TGCAGCGTCCGAGGACAGGGGCGGAACACTGAAGCTTTCTTT.

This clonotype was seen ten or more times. The CDR3 loop reads CASSLVGGQPSPYNEQFF. The CDR3 DNA follows: TGCGCCAGCAGCTTGGTGGGGGGTCAACCCTCGCCCTACAATGAGCAGTTCTTC. The genes are TRBV5-1 and TRBJ2-1; the D gene is possibly TRBD2 (6 bases). V was trimmed by 0 bases and J by 2 bases, leaving 18 bases between them. Germline CDR1 SGHRS, CDR2 YFSETQ. This CDR3 spans 18 amino acids.

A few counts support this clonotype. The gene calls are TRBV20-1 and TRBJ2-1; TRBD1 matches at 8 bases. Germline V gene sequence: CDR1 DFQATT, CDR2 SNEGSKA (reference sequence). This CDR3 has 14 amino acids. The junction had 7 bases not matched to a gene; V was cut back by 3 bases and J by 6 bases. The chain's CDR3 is CSASRQGQANEQFF. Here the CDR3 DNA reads TGCAGTGCTAGTCGACAGGGGCAGGCCAATGAGCAGTTCTTC.

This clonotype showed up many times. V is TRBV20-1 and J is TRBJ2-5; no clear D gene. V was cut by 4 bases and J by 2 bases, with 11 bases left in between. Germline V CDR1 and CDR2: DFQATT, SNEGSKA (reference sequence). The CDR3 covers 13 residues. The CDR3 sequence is CSAKSAVQETQYF. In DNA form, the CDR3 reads TGCAGTGCTAAGTCGGCAGTTCAAGAGACCCAGTACTTC.

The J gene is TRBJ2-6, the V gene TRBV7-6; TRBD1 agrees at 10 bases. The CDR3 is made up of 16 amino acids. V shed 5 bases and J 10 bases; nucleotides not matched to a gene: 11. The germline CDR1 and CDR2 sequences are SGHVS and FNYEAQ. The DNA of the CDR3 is TGTGCCAGCAGCCAAAGGGACAGGGGTCTACTAAACGTCCTGACTTTC. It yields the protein CASSQRDRGLLNVLTF.

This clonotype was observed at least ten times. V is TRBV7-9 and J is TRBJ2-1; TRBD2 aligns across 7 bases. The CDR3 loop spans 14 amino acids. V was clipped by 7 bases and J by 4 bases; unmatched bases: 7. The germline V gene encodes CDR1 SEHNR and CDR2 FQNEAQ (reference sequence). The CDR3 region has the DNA TGTGCCAGCAACGGGCGGGGGACTTACAATGAGCAGTTCTTC. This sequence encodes CASNGRGTYNEQFF.

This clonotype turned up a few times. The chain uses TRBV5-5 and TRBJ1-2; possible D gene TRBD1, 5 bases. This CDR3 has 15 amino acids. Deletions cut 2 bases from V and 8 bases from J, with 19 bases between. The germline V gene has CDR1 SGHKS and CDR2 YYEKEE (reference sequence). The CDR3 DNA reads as TGTGCCAGCAGCTTACTCGACTGGCAGGGTGAAGGCTACACCTTC. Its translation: CASSLLDWQGEGYTF.

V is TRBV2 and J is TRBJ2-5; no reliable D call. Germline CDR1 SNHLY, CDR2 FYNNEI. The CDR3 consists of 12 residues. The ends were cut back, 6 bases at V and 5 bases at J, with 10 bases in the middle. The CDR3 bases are TGTGCCAGCAGGGCGACTGGGGAGACCCAGTACTTC. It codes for CASRATGETQYF. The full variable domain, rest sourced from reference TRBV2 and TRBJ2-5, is EPEVTQTPSHQVTQMGQEVILRCVPISNHLYFYWYRQILGQKVEFLVSFYNNEISEKSEIFDDQFSVERPDGSNFTLKIRSTKLEDSAMYFCASRATGETQYFGPGTRLLVL.

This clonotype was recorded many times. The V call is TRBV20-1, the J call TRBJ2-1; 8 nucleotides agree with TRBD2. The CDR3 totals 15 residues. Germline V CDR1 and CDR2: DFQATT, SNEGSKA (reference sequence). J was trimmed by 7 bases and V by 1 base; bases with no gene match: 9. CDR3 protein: CSARVPGTRANEQFF. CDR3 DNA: TGCAGTGCTAGAGTCCCCGGGACTAGAGCGAATGAGCAGTTCTTC.

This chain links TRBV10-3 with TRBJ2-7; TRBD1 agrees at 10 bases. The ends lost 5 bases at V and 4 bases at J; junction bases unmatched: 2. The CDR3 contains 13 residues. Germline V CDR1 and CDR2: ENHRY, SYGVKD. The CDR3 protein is CAISMDRGYEQYF. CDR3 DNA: TGTGCCATCAGTATGGACAGGGGGTACGAGCAGTACTTC.

The CDR3 region is CASNLGTPSGANVLTF. CDR3 nucleotides: TGTGCCAGCAACCTGGGTACGCCCTCCGGGGCCAACGTCCTGACTTTC. The J gene is TRBJ2-6, the V gene TRBV5-5; D remains ambiguous. The CDR3 contains 16 residues. V was cut by 6 bases and J by 4 bases, with 17 bases left in between. CDR1 and CDR2 from the germline V gene are SGHKS and YYEKEE (reference sequence).

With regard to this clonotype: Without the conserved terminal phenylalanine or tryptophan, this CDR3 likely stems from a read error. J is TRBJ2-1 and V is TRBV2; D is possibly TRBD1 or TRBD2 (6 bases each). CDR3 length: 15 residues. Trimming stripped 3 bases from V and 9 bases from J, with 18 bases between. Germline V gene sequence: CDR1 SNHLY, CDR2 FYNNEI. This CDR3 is CASSEGGPPRFEQFL. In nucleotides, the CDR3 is TGTGCCAGCAGTGAGGGGGGCCCCCCACGGTTTGAGCAGTTCTTG.